The 11 T cell receptor beta chains given below trace back to one sample, sequenced in a study of shared clonotypes between healthy human individuals. TCRdb's copy holds only in-frame clones and misses some; the assay was immunoSEQ multiplex PCR. Counted here are 600,000 or so clones, 95% to 98% occurring once; the ten biggest clones make up roughly 0.29%. As defined, naive CD8 cells were CD45RO-negative and positively selected for CCR7, with terminally differentiated effector memory CD45RA+ cells excluded. Sequences were obtained from naive CD8+ T cells sorted from blood. The receptor set was obtained from a man younger than 40 in good health.

For this clone: Sequence at one end of the junction differs from germline and may be a read error. J is TRBJ2-7 and V is TRBV11-3; TRBD1 might be the D (6 bases). The CDR3 totals 18 residues. The V gene's germline CDR1 is SGHNT and CDR2 YENEEA. The CDR3 DNA reads as TGTGCCAGCAGCCTAGAAAGGGGGAAAGCCACAGTGGCCTACGAGCAGTACTTC. Amino acids: CASSLERGKATVAYEQYF.

The CDR3 nucleotides are TGTGCCAGCAGTCCCAAGGATTATAGCAATCAGCCCCAGCATTTT. It is translated as CASSPKDYSNQPQHF. The J gene is TRBJ1-5, the V gene TRBV27; D not certain. CDR3 length equals 15 residues. With 5 bases removed from V and 0 bases from J, the gap between germline ends came to 11 bases. Germline-derived CDR1 and CDR2 are MNHEY and SMNVEV (reference sequence).

V is TRBV4-2 and J is TRBJ2-5, with D unresolved. With 3 bases removed from V and 3 bases from J, the gap between germline ends came to 17 bases. The germline V gene encodes CDR1 LGHNA and CDR2 YNFKEQ. The CDR3 has 16 residues. Here the CDR3 reads CASSQVIGNAEETQYF. CDR3 nucleotide sequence: TGTGCCAGCAGCCAGGTTATAGGGAATGCGGAAGAGACCCAGTACTTC.

This sequence joins TRBV5-5 and TRBJ2-1; D may match TRBD1 or TRBD2 (5 bases each). The V gene lost 4 bases and the J gene lost 2 bases, with 7 bases spanning the gap. CDR1 is SGHKS, CDR2 YYEKEE, per germline (reference sequence). This CDR3 is built from 13 residues. The chain's CDR3 is CASSPGPYNEQFF. The DNA for the CDR3 is TGTGCCAGCAGCCCGGGACCCTACAATGAGCAGTTCTTC.

This chain uses TRBV18 with TRBJ2-2, with TRBD1 identical over 10 bases. Trimming removed 2 bases from V and 5 bases from J; junction bases left unmatched: 5. The CDR3 loop spans 16 amino acids. CDR1 and CDR2 from the germline V gene are KGHSH and LQKENI. CDR3 in DNA: TGTGCCAGCTCACCAGGGGACAGGGGAAGAACCGGGGAGCTGTTTTTT. Translation: CASSPGDRGRTGELFF.

The rearrangement links TRBV7-8 to TRBJ1-2; D gene unclear. CDR1 is SGHVS, CDR2 FQNEAQ, per germline. V lost 3 bases to trimming and J lost 3 bases, with 14 bases between them. CDR3 length: 15 residues. The chain's CDR3 is CASSFYESQDYGYTF. For the CDR3, the DNA is TGTGCCAGCAGCTTTTACGAGTCTCAGGACTATGGCTACACCTTC.

This clone appeared a single time. This rearrangement joins TRBV25-1 to TRBJ2-1; perhaps TRBD2 as D (5 bases). The CDR3 totals 14 residues. From germline, CDR1 is MGHDK and CDR2 SYGVNS. V was cut by 4 bases and J by 5 bases, with 12 bases left in between. CDR3 DNA: TGTGCCAGCAGTGCTCTCGGACTGGACAATGAGCAGTTCTTC. Protein: CASSALGLDNEQFF. Combining the CDR3 with reference TRBV25-1 and TRBJ2-1 gives the whole variable domain EADIYQTPRYLVIGTGKKITLECSQTMGHDKMYWYQQDPGMELHLIHYSYGVNSTEKGDLSSESTVSRIRTEHFPLTLESARPSHTSQYLCASSALGLDNEQFFGPGTRLTVL.

The gene calls are TRBV28 and TRBJ2-7; 9 bases are a match to TRBD2. CDR1 and CDR2 from the germline V gene are MDHEN and SYDVKM. This CDR3 contains 13 residues. V was clipped by 2 bases and J by 7 bases; unmatched bases: 3. CDR3 region: CASSLRGGAEQYF. CDR3 nucleotide sequence: TGTGCCAGCAGTTTACGCGGGGGGGCGGAGCAGTACTTC.

This chain links TRBV7-9 with TRBJ2-7, with D perhaps TRBD1 (6 bases). From germline, CDR1 is SEHNR and CDR2 FQNEAQ (reference sequence). V gave up 5 bases and J gave up 6 bases, with 17 bases separating them. CDR3 length equals 14 residues. CDR3 in DNA: TGTGCCAGCAGCCCCCCCCTACAGGGAACCGAGCAGTACTTC. Amino acids: CASSPPLQGTEQYF.

This chain links TRBV21-1 with TRBJ2-7; the table's D call, TRBD2, was not checked against the DNA. TRBV21-1 corresponds to a pseudogene. This CDR3 comprises 18 residues. The CDR3 here is CASSTLDRLAGDDREQYF. In DNA form, the CDR3 reads TGTGCCAGCAGCACTTTAGACAGACTAGCGGGAGACGATCGGGAGCAGTACTTC.

The chain combines TRBV6-1 with TRBJ2-7, with 10 bases that match TRBD1. Looked up from germline, CDR1 is MNHNS and CDR2 is SASEGT. Trimming took 2 bases from V and 4 from J; bases not matched to a gene: 8. The CDR3 has 16 residues. The CDR3 loop reads CASSESRWTGGYEQYF. The CDR3 DNA reads as TGTGCCAGCAGTGAAAGTCGGTGGACAGGGGGTTACGAGCAGTACTTC.